One sample yielded the 18 T cell receptor beta chains listed below, sequenced in a study of T cells in Graves' hyperthyroidism and ophthalmopathy (dated by TCRdb to between 2018 and 2020). The receptor library was made with multiplex PCR. The instrument given in TCRdb is Illumina HiSeq 2000. Amplification of TCR beta CDR3 regions was carried out from RNA transcripts. The TCR CDR3 was subjected to a first round of RT-PCR using the HTBI primer set and the Qiagen OneStep RT-PCR kit. The public reads were reanalyzed by TCRdb: fastp trimming at Q25, MiXCR alignment, in-frame beta chains only. Rows with a matching CDR3 protein are joined into one entry that keeps the most common DNA and genes. In all, the sample holds approximately 520,000 distinct CDR3 sequences, and approximately 25% of those were seen once. The top ten hold about 11% of the sample. Sequenced input: blood. These receptors all come from a woman in her thirties with Graves' ophthalmopathy.

At least ten counts were recorded for this clonotype. CDR3 region: CASSLRSLGGGRGGYTF. CDR3 in DNA: TGCGCCAGCAGCTTGAGAAGCTTAGGAGGCGGGCGCGGTGGCTACACCTTC. The genes are TRBV5-1 and TRBJ1-2; D remains unclear. The CDR3 is 17 amino acids. Germline V gene data show CDR1 as SGHRS and CDR2 as YFSETQ. With 1 base removed from V and 7 bases from J, the gap between germline ends came to 23 bases.

This clonotype showed up many times. This chain connects TRBV20-1 to TRBJ2-7; unclear D gene. Trimming shortened V by 2 bases and J by 3 bases, and 8 bases separated the two germline ends. CDR1 and CDR2 (germline): DFQATT, SNEGSKA (reference sequence). The CDR3 contains 12 residues. The CDR3: CSARPQHYEQYF. The CDR3 DNA reads TGCAGTGCTAGACCACAGCACTACGAGCAGTACTTC.

This clonotype was picked up one time. The chain has TRBV30 and TRBJ2-7, with a weak D call TRBD2 (6 bases). Between the trimmed V and J ends, which lost 1 base and 0 bases, there was a span of 10 bases. Germline CDR1 is GTSNPN and CDR2 is SVGIG (reference sequence). CDR3 length: 14 amino acids. Here the CDR3 reads CAWSEDGSSYEQYF. CDR3 sequence (DNA): TGTGCCTGGAGTGAGGACGGGAGCTCCTACGAGCAGTACTTC.

This clonotype has at least ten counts. V and J are TRBV4-2 and TRBJ2-5; TRBD2 matches at 13 bases. Per germline, CDR1 LGHNA and CDR2 YNFKEQ. The CDR3 runs to 18 residues. Trimming at V came to 3 bases and at J to 2 bases, leaving 9 bases not matched to a gene. The CDR3 sequence is CASSHGLAGAFLQETQYF. CDR3 DNA sequence: TGTGCCAGCAGCCACGGACTAGCGGGGGCCTTTTTACAAGAGACCCAGTACTTC.

This clonotype was observed at least ten times. The gene calls are TRBV10-3 and TRBJ1-2; D possibly corresponds to TRBD1 (6 bases). Trimming pared 4 bases from V and 6 bases from J, leaving 21 bases between. Germline V gene sequence: CDR1 ENHRY, CDR2 SYGVKD. This CDR3 spans 16 amino acids. CDR3 amino acids: CAISALGRSGEDGYTF. In nucleotides, the CDR3 is TGTGCCATCAGTGCCCTGGGTCGGTCAGGGGAGGATGGCTACACCTTC.

The rearrangement joins TRBV7-9 to TRBJ1-5; no clear D. In germline, CDR1 is SEHNR, CDR2 FQNEAQ (reference sequence). The CDR3 spans 14 residues. V lost 4 bases, J lost 5 bases, and 12 bases lay in between. Here the CDR3 DNA reads TGTGCCAGCAGCTCACAAGGAGCGTATCAGCCCCAGCATTTT. Residues: CASSSQGAYQPQHF.

The J gene is TRBJ1-3, the V gene TRBV18, with unresolved D. Between the trimmed V and J ends, which lost 0 bases and 6 bases, there was a span of 6 bases. Germline V lookup: CDR1 KGHSH, CDR2 LQKENI. The CDR3 has 13 amino acids. CDR3 region: CASSPPAQNTIYF. The CDR3 DNA is TGTGCCAGCTCACCACCGGCCCAAAACACCATATATTTT.

This clonotype was recorded many times. The CDR3 region is CSVVEDSMNTEAFF. The CDR3, as DNA: TGCAGCGTTGTAGAGGACAGTATGAACACTGAAGCTTTCTTT. The chain employs TRBV29-1 and TRBJ1-1, with D possibly being TRBD1 (6 bases). The CDR3 sequence is 14 residues long. Germline V gives CDR1 SQVTM, CDR2 ANQGSEA. V was pared by 4 bases and J by 0 bases, with 12 bases between.

This CDR3 reads CASSLFGTGDEKLFF. As DNA, the CDR3 is TGTGCCAGCAGCTTATTTGGGACAGGGGATGAAAAACTGTTTTTT. This sequence joins TRBV11-1 and TRBJ1-4; TRBD1 matches at 10 bases. This CDR3 is 15 amino acids long. Germline CDR1 SGHAT, CDR2 FQDESV (reference sequence). After removal of 2 bases from V and 6 bases from J, the junction contained 3 bases not matched to a gene.

V is TRBV6-1 and J is TRBJ2-5; D is perhaps TRBD2 (7 bases). The CDR3 covers 13 residues. The V end was cut by 8 bases, the J end by 5 bases, with 15 bases between. Germline CDR1 is MNHNS and CDR2 is SASEGT. This chain's CDR3 is CASGGGGAETQYF. The CDR3 coding sequence is TGTGCCAGCGGAGGTGGGGGGGCGGAGACCCAGTACTTC.

The chain recombines TRBV28 with TRBJ2-7; D not resolved. Germline loops: CDR1 MDHEN, CDR2 SYDVKM. CDR3 length: 14 amino acids. The germline V and J ends were trimmed by 4 bases and 2 bases, with 12 bases remaining between them. The CDR3 loop is CASSSYLNPYEQYF. CDR3 coding DNA: TGTGCCAGCAGTTCGTATCTTAACCCCTACGAGCAGTACTTC.

This clonotype was observed many times. The chain is built from TRBV6-1 and TRBJ1-5, with a tentative D call TRBD1 (5 bases). V gave up 2 bases and J gave up 6 bases, with 11 bases separating them. The germline gives CDR1 MNHNS, CDR2 SASEGT. The CDR3 length is 14 residues. CDR3 coding DNA: TGTGCCAGCAGTGAACGAGGGGACGGTCAGCCCCAGCATTTT. It is translated as CASSERGDGQPQHF.

The sample holds many counts of this clonotype. The chain combines TRBV9 with TRBJ1-2; 8 bases match TRBD1. CDR3 length: 14 residues. CDR1 is SGDLS, CDR2 YYNGEE, per germline. V was clipped by 3 bases and J by 8 bases; unmatched bases: 9. CDR3 in amino acids: CASSAKQGGSGYTF. The CDR3 nucleotides are TGTGCCAGCAGCGCAAAACAGGGGGGGAGCGGCTACACCTTC.

This rearrangement joins TRBV2 to TRBJ1-5, with 9 bases lining up with TRBD1. There are 16 residues in the CDR3. Unmatched junction bases numbered 12, after V lost 5 bases and J lost 7 bases. CDR1 and CDR2 (germline): SNHLY, FYNNEI. The CDR3 coding sequence is TGTGCCAGCAGTCGCGTGGACAGGGGAAAAAGACAGCCCCAGCATTTT. Translated: CASSRVDRGKRQPQHF.

The V gene is TRBV30, the J gene TRBJ2-7, with D perhaps TRBD1 (6 bases). Trimming left V 8 bases short and J 2 bases short, with 13 bases between. The CDR3 spans 12 residues. Per germline, CDR1 GTSNPN and CDR2 SVGIG (reference sequence). The CDR3 region is CAGRQAAYEQYF. In DNA, the CDR3 is TGTGCCGGAAGACAGGCCGCCTACGAGCAGTACTTC. The entire variable domain, with the rest obtained from reference TRBV30 and TRBJ2-7, is as follows: SQTIHQWPATLVQPVGSPLSLECTVEGTSNPNLYWYRQAAGRGLQLLFYSVGIGQISSEVPQNLSASRPQDRQFILSSKKLLLSDSGFYLCAGRQAAYEQYFGPGTRLTVT.

This clonotype was seen many times. The chain employs TRBV6-1 and TRBJ1-5; no clear D. V dropped 5 bases and J dropped 2 bases, with 10 bases sitting between them. The CDR3 has 14 amino acids. Germline values: CDR1 MNHNS, CDR2 SASEGT. The CDR3 region has the DNA TGTGCCAGCAGTAGTTGGGGAGGCAATCAGCCCCAGCATTTT. It specifies CASSSWGGNQPQHF.

This clonotype was counted many times. This chain joins TRBV12-3 or TRBV12-4 and TRBJ2-2, with a weak D call TRBD2 (6 bases). The length of the CDR3 is 15 residues. Trimming took off 6 bases at V and 0 bases at J, with 11 bases between the two ends. CDR3 sequence: CASRRDLANTGELFF. The CDR3 DNA is TGTGCCAGCAGAAGGGACTTAGCGAACACCGGGGAGCTGTTTTTT.

The chain couples TRBV11-2 to TRBJ1-2, with TRBD1 as a possible D gene (5 bases). Germline CDR1 and CDR2: SGHAT and FQNNGV. V was trimmed by 7 bases and J by 3 bases, leaving 21 bases between them. The CDR3 covers 16 residues. This CDR3 is CASKRGGHGKDYGYTF. The DNA for the CDR3 is TGTGCCAGCAAGAGGGGTGGGCACGGGAAGGACTATGGCTACACCTTC.